This is a list of T cell receptor beta chains from one sample in a study of CD8 T cells in ankylosing spondylitis. TCRdb independently ran MiXCR on the 5' RACE reads; one entry per CDR3 protein. The sample includes over 30,000 distinct CDR3 sequences, approximately 15% of them seen just once. The sequenced sample was blood. These TCRs come from a male donor with ankylosing spondylitis or in good health (not recorded which). Both conserved end residues are part of each CDR3. A D gene is named only where the DNA matches it firmly. Rows may omit the clone size; those that give it use once, few, many or a size class.

d_call,clone_size,v_call,j_call,cdr3_aa,cdr3_nt
TRBD2,few,TRBV20-1,TRBJ2-7,CSAVAGVDYEQYF,TGCAGTGCCGTAGCGGGAGTGGACTACGAGCAGTACTTC
TRBD2,.,TRBV7-3,TRBJ2-5,CASSPWGGQETQYF,TGTGCCAGCAGCCCATGGGGGGGGCAAGAGACCCAGTACTTC
TRBD2,.,TRBV20-1,TRBJ2-1,CSAPPPSGGDNEQFF,TGCAGTGCCCCGCCCCCTAGCGGGGGGGACAATGAGCAGTTCTTC
TRBD1,.,TRBV5-1,TRBJ2-3,CASSFNRGGGPDTQYF,TGCGCCAGCAGCTTCAACAGGGGCGGTGGCCCAGATACGCAGTATTTT
.,.,TRBV3-1,TRBJ2-3,CASSQDAAPNTDTQYF,TGTGCCAGCAGCCAAGATGCGGCCCCCAACACAGATACGCAGTATTTT
.,many,TRBV20-1,TRBJ1-4,CSASGGVGEKLFF,TGCAGTGCTAGTGGAGGAGTAGGGGAAAAACTGTTTTTT
.,few,TRBV4-1,TRBJ2-7,CASSPRDQPDEQYF,TGCGCCAGCAGCCCCCGGGACCAGCCTGACGAGCAGTACTTC
TRBD1,.,TRBV29-1,TRBJ1-3,CSVTGDGNTIYF,TGCAGCGTCACAGGGGACGGAAACACCATATATTTT
.,.,TRBV12-3/TRBV12-4,TRBJ2-5,CASSLTPSWGRGTQYF,TGTGCCAGCAGTTTAACCCCTAGCTGGGGTCGCGGGACCCAGTACTTC
.,.,TRBV28,TRBJ2-7,CASSSRLDPPDF,TGTGCCAGCAGTTCTAGGCTGGACCCGCCCGACTTC
TRBD1,.,TRBV9,TRBJ1-2,CASSATGQVLPEAGYTF,TGTGCCAGCAGCGCAACGGGACAGGTCCTGCCCGAGGCTGGCTACACCTTC
.,few,TRBV6-6,TRBJ1-6,CASSPVNSPLHF,TGTGCCAGCAGTCCCGTCAATTCACCCCTCCACTTT
.,once,TRBV28,TRBJ1-1,CASSFALVPEAFF,TGTGCCAGCAGTTTTGCCCTAGTCCCTGAAGCTTTCTTT
TRBD2,few,TRBV12-3/TRBV12-4,TRBJ2-7,CASSLGSGRALEQYF,TGTGCCAGCAGTTTGGGTAGCGGGAGGGCCCTCGAGCAGTACTTC
.,few,TRBV2,TRBJ2-1,CARGRPDEQFF,TGTGCCAGAGGGAGGCCCGATGAGCAGTTCTTC
.,few,TRBV5-1,TRBJ2-2,CASSLDGTNTGELFF,TGCGCCAGCAGCTTAGACGGGACGAACACCGGGGAGCTGTTTTTT
.,few,TRBV28,TRBJ2-2,CASRRFTGELFF,TGTGCCTCAAGGCGATTCACCGGGGAGCTGTTTTTT
.,.,TRBV12-3/TRBV12-4,TRBJ2-1,CASSLDLSNNEQFF,TGTGCCAGCAGTTTAGATTTATCTAACAATGAGCAGTTCTTC
.,.,TRBV28,TRBJ2-3,CASSLSGYTDTQYF,TGTGCCAGCAGTTTGTCGGGTTACACAGATACGCAGTATTTT
.,.,TRBV12-3/TRBV12-4,TRBJ2-1,CASSLARDPDREQFF,TGTGCCAGCAGTTTAGCCCGGGACCCAGATCGGGAGCAGTTCTTC
.,.,TRBV7-3,TRBJ2-3,CASSLLGPDTQYF,TGTGCCAGCAGCCTACTGGGCCCAGATACGCAGTATTTT
TRBD1,.,TRBV27,TRBJ2-7,CASSLSGTGSYEQYF,TGTGCCAGCAGTTTATCCGGGACAGGGTCGTACGAGCAGTACTTC
.,many,TRBV29-1,TRBJ1-1,CSVATPGVEAFF,TGCAGCGTTGCCACGCCCGGGGTAGAAGCTTTCTTT
.,.,TRBV6-2/TRBV6-3,TRBJ2-2,CASSPVGTTNTGELFF,TGTGCCAGCAGCCCCGTTGGGACAACGAACACCGGGGAGCTGTTTTTT
.,many,TRBV29-1,TRBJ2-1,CSPFPGPYNEQFF,TGCAGCCCATTCCCGGGACCTTACAATGAGCAGTTCTTC
TRBD2,few,TRBV4-3,TRBJ2-1,CASSQAAFLAGGYNEQFF,TGCGCCAGCAGCCAAGCGGCCTTCCTGGCGGGAGGGTACAATGAGCAGTTCTTC
.,few,TRBV29-1,TRBJ2-2,CSVIEGRTGELFF,TGCAGCGTTATTGAGGGGCGCACCGGGGAGCTGTTTTTT
TRBD2,.,TRBV7-2,TRBJ2-1,CASSEAGGPINEQFF,TGTGCCAGCAGCGAAGCGGGGGGGCCTATTAATGAGCAGTTCTTC
.,.,TRBV28,TRBJ1-4,CASSPLGRSIRFEKLFF,TGTGCCAGCAGCCCCCTGGGTCGTTCGATACGGTTCGAAAAACTGTTTTTT
TRBD2,many,TRBV7-2,TRBJ2-1,CASSERGTYNEQFF,TGTGCCAGCAGCGAGCGGGGGACCTACAATGAGCAGTTCTTC